This TCR beta chain was retrieved from a study of control samples from healthy donors and cancer patients. The CDR3 is made up of 13 amino acids. Trimming pared 7 bases from V and 3 bases from J, leaving 12 bases between. CDR1 and CDR2 (germline): MGHDK, SYGVNS. Using immunoSEQ multiplex PCR, the repertoire was profiled, and TCRdb retains in-frame clones only, with some absent. The profile shows about 130,000 clones, about nine tenths of them singletons. Sequencing used blood. This chain connects TRBV25-1 to TRBJ1-1; tentatively, D is TRBD1 (5 bases). This clonotype originated in a man between 18 and 29 years old in good health. This chain's CDR3 is CASIAGGYTEAFF. CDR3 sequence (DNA): TGTGCCAGCATCGCGGGGGGTTACACTGAAGCTTTCTTT.